Described below is a single T cell receptor (beta chain) sequence and its context. Its antigen remains unidentified. The CDR3 consists of 14 residues. Looked up from germline, CDR1 is SGHVS and CDR2 is FNYEAQ. These data come from a study of T cells expressing NK-cell markers. Across the study: Sorted CD3+CD56+NKG2C+, CD3+CD56+NKG2C- and CD3+CD56-NKG2C+ T cells provided the TCR beta repertoires.

The authors generated TCR beta cDNA through 5'RACE template switching with UMIs. TCRdb reprocessed the 5' RACE reads and reports one entry per CDR3 protein, with no DNA. There are around 100,000 distinct CDR3 sequences in the sample, with 18% held by the top ten. Findings and caveats of the study: Leadership of the CD3+CD56-NKG2C+ fraction also belonged to these clonotypes in a handful of donors.

This chain connects TRBV7-6 to TRBJ2-1; TCRdb outputs TRBD1, but without DNA this stays unchecked. This receptor was obtained from a woman aged 18 to 75 in good health. What was sequenced was blood T cells: a sorted CD56 or NKG2C T cell subset, CD4+ or CD8+ T cells, or bulk PBMC T cells (not recorded which). CDR3: CASSSRGSDNEQFF.